Below, 16 T cell receptor beta chains from the same sample are listed, as sequenced in a study of regulatory T cells in long-lasting Graves disease. iRepertoire HTBI primers and Arm-PCR of CDR3 regions built TCR beta libraries. TCRdb analysed the multiplex PCR reads with MiXCR anew, one entry per CDR3 protein. Among 450,000 to 700,000 distinct CDR3 sequences listed, about 14% were seen once. Indicated time point: newly diagnosed GD, antithyroid drugs for less than 3 months. Researchers made the TCR library from RNA that was extracted from PBMCs. The sample was also reused in another study, on T cells in Graves' hyperthyroidism and ophthalmopathy.

The specimen was peripheral blood mononuclear cells (PBMCs), collected at new diagnosis, from a patient treated with antithyroid drugs. All receptors derive from a man younger than 40 with Graves disease.

In this sample, this clonotype turned up many times. The rearrangement links TRBV2 to TRBJ2-2; the match to TRBD1 covers 10 bases. Germline CDR1 reads SNHLY; CDR2 reads FYNNEI. Trimming took 5 bases from V and 7 from J; bases not matched to a gene: 10. The CDR3 covers 16 residues. The CDR3 bases are TGTGCCAGCAGTTCACCGACCGGGACAGGGGTCGGGGAGCTGTTTTTT. This encodes CASSSPTGTGVGELFF.

This clonotype was counted many times. The chain couples TRBV7-9 to TRBJ1-2; D is ambiguous. The CDR3 is made up of 13 amino acids. CDR1 is SEHNR and CDR2 is FQNEAQ in the germline V gene (reference sequence). Trimming left V 4 bases short and J 8 bases short, with 14 bases between. The CDR3 protein is CASSSPSRPGYTF. In nucleotides, the CDR3 is TGTGCCAGCAGCTCCCCTTCGAGGCCGGGCTACACCTTC.

This clonotype was detected many times. This sequence joins TRBV11-2 and TRBJ2-1; 7 nucleotides line up with TRBD2. The ends lost 3 bases at V and 8 bases at J; junction bases unmatched: 10. This CDR3 is built from 15 residues. Germline V gene sequence: CDR1 SGHAT, CDR2 FQNNGV. The DNA for the CDR3 is TGTGCCAGCAGCTTGGATGTGACTAGCTGGGATGAGCAGTTCTTC. This gives the protein CASSLDVTSWDEQFF.

This clonotype was observed many times. V and J are TRBV10-3 and TRBJ1-6, with D hard to call. This CDR3 spans 14 amino acids. Between the trimmed V and J ends, which lost 3 bases and 4 bases, there was a span of 7 bases. CDR1 and CDR2 (germline): ENHRY, SYGVKD. The CDR3 nucleotides are TGTGCCATCAGTGAACAGTTATATAATTCACCCCTCCACTTT. This gives the protein CAISEQLYNSPLHF.

The chain links TRBV20-1 to TRBJ1-1, with a tentative D call TRBD1 (5 bases). This CDR3 spans 14 amino acids. The germline V and J ends were trimmed by 3 bases and 0 bases, with 11 bases remaining between them. CDR1 and CDR2 from the germline V gene are DFQATT and SNEGSKA (reference sequence). CDR3 DNA sequence: TGCAGTGCTAGGACAGTTGGGCTGAACACTGAAGCTTTCTTT. It yields the protein CSARTVGLNTEAFF.

There are a few counts of this clonotype. The genes are TRBV6-1 and TRBJ2-7; D gene uncertain. V was clipped by 3 bases and J by 0 bases, with 9 bases between them. Per germline, CDR1 MNHNS and CDR2 SASEGT. The length of the CDR3 is 14 residues. The CDR3 DNA sequence: TGTGCCAGCAGTGACAGGAAAGGCTCCTACGAGCAGTACTTC. Amino acids: CASSDRKGSYEQYF.

The chain couples TRBV28 to TRBJ2-2; D gene unclear. The CDR3 is made up of 14 amino acids. In germline, CDR1 is MDHEN, CDR2 SYDVKM. V was trimmed by 7 bases and J by 5 bases, leaving 14 bases between them. CDR3 bases: TGTGCCAGCACCCCCTCCATTCCTACCGGGGAGCTGTTTTTT. Translated, it gives CASTPSIPTGELFF.

In its sample, this clonotype was seen many times. This chain joins TRBV2 and TRBJ1-4; D unclear. V lost 10 bases to trimming and J lost 10 bases, with 13 bases between them. CDR1 is SNHLY, CDR2 FYNNEI, per germline. The CDR3 sequence is 11 residues long. The CDR3 coding sequence is TGTGCCACCACAGCTAAAGGAAAACTGTTTTTT. This gives the protein CATTAKGKLFF.

Many counts were recorded for this clonotype. The V and J genes are TRBV24-1 and TRBJ2-5, with 12 positions matching TRBD2. The germline CDR1 and CDR2 sequences are KGHDR and SFDVKD. The V and J ends lost 5 bases and 2 bases, in that order; junction bases with no gene match: 8. The length of the CDR3 is 17 residues. The CDR3 reads CATSGGGLAGLQETQYF. CDR3 sequence (DNA): TGTGCCACCAGTGGAGGAGGACTAGCGGGATTGCAAGAGACCCAGTACTTC.

In this sample, this clonotype turned up many times. No conserved phenylalanine or tryptophan is present at the end of the CDR3, so a read error is the likely explanation. Because the CDR3's place on the DNA is in doubt, the DNA is left out and the CDR3 is given as listed by TCRdb. The genes are TRBV27 and TRBJ2-7; the D call in the table, TRBD1, was not verified against the DNA. The CDR3 region is 13 residues in length, termini included. Germline CDR1 MNHEY, CDR2 SMNVEV (reference sequence). The CDR3 sequence: CASSSVPRTGLHG.

This clonotype has a count of ten or more. The rearrangement uses TRBV2 and TRBJ2-3; 11 nucleotides align to TRBD2. CDR3 length: 15 residues. Germline V gives CDR1 SNHLY, CDR2 FYNNEI. V lost 8 bases to trimming and J lost 2 bases; unmatched junction nucleotides: 6. The CDR3 reads CASGLSGRDTDTQYF. The DNA of the CDR3 is TGTGCCAGCGGTCTTAGCGGGAGGGACACAGATACGCAGTATTTT.

V usage is TRBV5-1 and J usage is TRBJ2-3, with TRBD1 matching 7 bases. Trimming cost V 0 bases and J 4 bases; bases outside gene matches: 8. The CDR3 sequence is 16 residues long. Germline V lookup: CDR1 SGHRS, CDR2 YFSETQ. The DNA for the CDR3 is TGCGCCAGCAGCTTGGCCAAGGGGGCGCGTGCAGATACGCAGTATTTT. This sequence encodes CASSLAKGARADTQYF.

The rearrangement joins TRBV5-1 to TRBJ2-3; 9 bases align to TRBD1. V dropped 4 bases and J dropped 2; count of bases not matched to a gene: 17. Germline V gene lookup returns CDR1 SGHRS and CDR2 YFSETQ. The CDR3 has 19 residues. DNA of the CDR3: TGCGCCAGCAGCCATTCTACAGAAACCGGGACAGGGTACACAGATACGCAGTATTTT. Its translation: CASSHSTETGTGYTDTQYF.

The table lists this clonotype with many counts. The rearrangement uses TRBV27 and TRBJ2-1, with 11 bases identical to TRBD2. The germline CDR1 and CDR2 sequences are MNHEY and SMNVEV (reference sequence). V lost 4 bases, J lost 7 bases, and 6 bases stayed unmatched. The CDR3 runs to 15 residues. Here the CDR3 DNA reads TGTGCCAGCAGTTATCGACTAGCGGGGCCAAATGAGCAGTTCTTC. Protein product: CASSYRLAGPNEQFF.

This clonotype has a count of ten or more. This sequence joins TRBV7-9 and TRBJ1-1; no reliable D call. This CDR3 has 10 residues. Germline CDR1 reads SEHNR; CDR2 reads FQNEAQ (reference sequence). V lost 5 bases and J 6 bases, leaving 4 bases between the germline ends. The CDR3, as DNA: TGTGCCAGCAGCGAGGCTGAAGCTTTCTTT. It codes for CASSEAEAFF.

As for this clonotype: It may be a read error: a sequence one base away is much more abundant. The chain employs TRBV7-9 and TRBJ2-7; no definite D call. The CDR3 spans 14 residues. From germline, CDR1 is SEHNR and CDR2 FQNEAQ (reference sequence). CDR3 residues: CVSSLTGTVDEQYF. As DNA, the CDR3 is TGTGTCAGCAGCTTAACCGGAACCGTGGACGAGCAGTACTTC.